The 27 T cell receptor beta chains presented below share a single source sample, sequenced in a study of blood T cell repertoires in COVID-19. The data were produced by immunoSEQ multiplex PCR, yet TCRdb's version contains in-frame clones alone and is incomplete. The data contain some 190,000 clones, 80% of them singletons. The sequenced sample was peripheral blood. These receptors all come from a man aged 55 to 70 with acute or convalescent COVID-19.

This chain uses TRBV27 with TRBJ1-5, with D unresolved. The V gene lost 3 bases and the J gene lost 4 bases, with 19 bases spanning the gap. CDR1 MNHEY and CDR2 SMNVEV come from the germline V gene (reference sequence). The CDR3 is 17 amino acids. The CDR3 loop is CASSLVGRQSGNQPQHF. The DNA for the CDR3 is TGTGCCAGCAGTTTGGTGGGTAGACAATCGGGGAATCAGCCCCAGCATTTT.

The genes are TRBV4-1 and TRBJ2-3; D might be TRBD2 (6 bases). Germline V gene lookup returns CDR1 MGHRA and CDR2 YSYEKL. There are 16 residues in the CDR3. V was cut by 1 base and J by 4 bases, with 15 bases left in between. The CDR3 sequence: CASSQGTISIADTQYF. DNA for the CDR3: TGCGCCAGCAGCCAAGGGACTATATCCATCGCAGATACGCAGTATTTT.

This clone was seen a single time. V and J are TRBV20-1 and TRBJ2-1; D is uncertain. Per the germline V gene, CDR1 is DFQATT and CDR2 is SNEGSKA (reference sequence). This CDR3 contains 12 residues. The V end was cut by 3 bases, the J end by 6 bases, with 9 bases between. The CDR3 loop reads CSASFLSNEQFF. Here the CDR3 DNA reads TGCAGTGCTAGTTTCCTGAGCAATGAGCAGTTCTTC.

V gene TRBV7-2 combines with J gene TRBJ2-5; D unclear. V lost 1 base and J lost 5, with 14 bases in between. The CDR3 spans 15 residues. Germline loops: CDR1 SGHTA, CDR2 FQGNSA. As DNA, the CDR3 is TGTGCCAGCAGCTTAGGGGCCCGCGTTGGGGAGACCCAGTACTTC. Translation gives CASSLGARVGETQYF.

The V call is TRBV7-2, the J call TRBJ1-6; a possible D gene is TRBD1 (5 bases). The CDR3 runs to 13 residues. V was cut by 3 bases and J by 8 bases, with 8 bases left in between. The germline gives CDR1 SGHTA, CDR2 FQGNSA. The CDR3 nucleotides read TGTGCCAGCAGCTTTCTCAGGGATTCACCCCTCCACTTT. Residues: CASSFLRDSPLHF. Full variable domain (outside the CDR3, taken from reference TRBV7-2 and TRBJ1-6): GAGVSQSPSNKVTEKGKDVELRCDPISGHTALYWYRQSLGQGLEFLIYFQGNSAPDKSGLPSDRFSAERTGGSVSTLTIQRTQQEDSAVYLCASSFLRDSPLHFGNGTRLTVT.

The table lists this clone with a few counts. The chain uses TRBV9 and TRBJ2-3, with 9 bases fitting TRBD1. V was clipped by 2 bases and J by 0 bases; unmatched bases: 7. The CDR3 is made up of 17 amino acids. CDR1 is SGDLS and CDR2 is YYNGEE in the germline V gene. CDR3 loop: CASSVSLQGASTDTQYF. The CDR3 bases are TGTGCCAGCAGCGTGAGTCTACAGGGGGCTAGCACAGATACGCAGTATTTT.

The chain has TRBV6-4 and TRBJ2-1, with 7 bases identical to TRBD1. The CDR3 has 14 amino acids. The germline CDR1 and CDR2 sequences are MRHNA and SNTAGT. The V segment lost 0 bases and the J segment 9 bases; nucleotides outside the gene matches: 5. For the CDR3, the DNA is TGTGCCAGCAGTGACTCGAACAGGGGCGGTGAGCAGTTCTTC. Translated, it gives CASSDSNRGGEQFF.

Comment on this clone: One junction end does not reproduce the germline sequence, and a read error may be involved. This chain joins TRBV3-1 (or the pseudogene TRBV3-2) and TRBJ2-2; D is possibly TRBD2 (5 bases). Germline V gene data show CDR1 as LGHDT and CDR2 as YNNKEL (reference sequence). The CDR3 runs to 16 residues. The CDR3, as DNA: TGTGCCAGCCGCCATTCAACAGCCCGGGGCACCGGGGAGCTGTTTTTT. As protein: CASRHSTARGTGELFF.

The chain joins TRBV25-1 to TRBJ1-1; no clear D gene. The CDR3 contains 11 residues. The V gene's germline CDR1 is MGHDK and CDR2 SYGVNS. The germline V and J ends were trimmed by 5 bases and 8 bases, with 9 bases remaining between them. In DNA form, the CDR3 reads TGTGCCAGCAGTTCGGGATACGAAGCTTTCTTT. This sequence encodes CASSSGYEAFF.

The gene calls are TRBV4-3 and TRBJ1-1, with D possibly TRBD1 on 5 matching bases. V lost 4 bases and J 2 bases, leaving 11 bases between the germline ends. Germline V gene lookup returns CDR1 LGHNA and CDR2 YSLEER. CDR3 length: 14 residues. CDR3 sequence reads: CASSLSDSNTEAFF. In DNA form, the CDR3 reads TGCGCCAGCAGCCTAAGTGACAGCAACACTGAAGCTTTCTTT.

This chain links TRBV10-3 with TRBJ1-2; TRBD1 is a possible D gene (5 bases). Germline V CDR1 and CDR2: ENHRY, SYGVKD. Trimming took off 10 bases at V and 0 bases at J, with 21 bases between the two ends. The CDR3 totals 16 residues. The DNA for the CDR3 is TGTGCCACCCGAGAGCCAGGGTCCACAGCTAACTATGGCTACACCTTC. Amino acid sequence: CATREPGSTANYGYTF.

The CDR3 loop reads CASSARQGSGNQPQHF. CDR3 sequence (DNA): TGTGCCAGCAGCGCCCGACAGGGGTCGGGCAATCAGCCCCAGCATTTT. The chain couples TRBV7-2 to TRBJ1-5; the match to TRBD1 covers 8 bases. The ends lost 5 bases at V and 2 bases at J; junction bases unmatched: 8. Per germline, CDR1 SGHTA and CDR2 FQGNSA. The CDR3 is made up of 16 amino acids. The variable domain in full, completed from reference TRBV7-2 and TRBJ1-5, reads GAGVSQSPSNKVTEKGKDVELRCDPISGHTALYWYRQSLGQGLEFLIYFQGNSAPDKSGLPSDRFSAERTGGSVSTLTIQRTQQEDSAVYLCASSARQGSGNQPQHFGDGTRLSIL.

The gene calls are TRBV11-2 and TRBJ2-2, with D unclear. Germline assignment: CDR1 SGHAT and CDR2 FQNNGV. Trimming shortened V by 2 bases and J by 4 bases, and 8 bases separated the two germline ends. The CDR3 has 14 residues. The CDR3 nucleotides read TGTGCCAGCAGCTTATTTGTCGGCACCGGGGAGCTGTTTTTT. Its protein product is CASSLFVGTGELFF. The full variable domain, rest sourced from reference TRBV11-2 and TRBJ2-2, is EAGVAQSPRYKIIEKRQSVAFWCNPISGHATLYWYQQILGQGPKLLIQFQNNGVVDDSQLPKDRFSAERLKGVDSTLKIQPAKLEDSAVYLCASSLFVGTGELFFGEGSRLTVL.

The chain uses TRBV27 and TRBJ2-3, with D perhaps TRBD2 (6 bases). Trimming cost V 2 bases and J 3 bases, with 15 bases left between them. Germline CDR1 MNHEY, CDR2 SMNVEV (reference sequence). This CDR3 is 16 amino acids long. CDR3 region: CASSLEREIYTDTQYF. The DNA for the CDR3 is TGTGCCAGCAGTTTAGAACGGGAGATCTATACAGATACGCAGTATTTT.

The chain is built from TRBV12-5 and TRBJ2-7; 14 nucleotides agree with TRBD2. CDR1 and CDR2 (germline): LGHNT, FRNRAP. The CDR3 has 15 amino acids. V lost 1 base to trimming and J lost 7 bases; unmatched junction nucleotides: 3. The CDR3 DNA reads as TGTGCTAGTGGTTTGGCGGGACTAGCGGGAGAGGAGCAGTACTTC. Amino acid sequence: CASGLAGLAGEEQYF.

The V gene is TRBV10-2, the J gene TRBJ1-1; D remains ambiguous. V was cut by 7 bases and J by 4 bases, with 10 bases left in between. Germline V lookup: CDR1 WSHSY, CDR2 SAAADI. The CDR3 consists of 12 residues. This CDR3 reads CASNQFSTEAFF. The CDR3 DNA reads TGCGCCAGCAACCAGTTCAGCACTGAAGCTTTCTTT.

The V and J genes are TRBV2 and TRBJ1-2; TRBD1 is a possible D gene (5 bases). This CDR3 has 13 amino acids. Looked up from germline, CDR1 is SNHLY and CDR2 is FYNNEI. Deletions cut 1 base from V and 2 bases from J, with 5 bases between. The CDR3 loop is CASSEGGNYGYTF. CDR3 sequence (DNA): TGTGCCAGCAGTGAAGGGGGCAACTATGGCTACACCTTC.

This chain joins TRBV4-3 and TRBJ2-7, with D possibly being TRBD2 (5 bases). V was pared by 4 bases and J by 7 bases, with 14 bases between. Per germline, CDR1 LGHNA and CDR2 YSLEER. The CDR3 contains 13 residues. This CDR3 reads CASSLVRGQEQYF. CDR3 DNA: TGCGCCAGCAGCCTTGTCCGGGGTCAAGAGCAGTACTTC.

The DNA for the CDR3 is TGTGCCAGCAGCCAACGGGGGCAGGGGGCCTACGAGCAGTACTTC. It specifies CASSQRGQGAYEQYF. This chain joins TRBV16 and TRBJ2-7, with D maybe TRBD1 (7 bases). Germline-derived CDR1 and CDR2 are KGHSY and FQNENV. Trimming took off 2 bases at V and 2 bases at J, with 13 bases between the two ends. The CDR3 is 15 residues long. Variable domain in full (rest from reference TRBV16 and TRBJ2-7): GEEVAQTPKHLVRGEGQKAKLYCAPIKGHSYVFWYQQVLKNEFKFLISFQNENVFDETGMPKERFSAKCLPNSPCSLEIQATKLEDSAVYFCASSQRGQGAYEQYFGPGTRLTVT.

This clone was observed a few times. The chain combines TRBV10-3 with TRBJ2-2; 12 bases align to TRBD2. This CDR3 is built from 19 residues. Germline trimming cut 3 bases from V and 3 bases from J; bases unmatched to any gene: 11. CDR1 is ENHRY, CDR2 SYGVKD, per germline. CDR3 bases: TGTGCCATCAGTGATATGTTGACTAGCGGGAGTTCGCACACCGGGGAGCTGTTTTTT. Its translation: CAISDMLTSGSSHTGELFF.

There are a few counts of this clone. The genes are TRBV29-1 and TRBJ2-7; TRBD1 might be the D (5 bases). Germline CDR1 and CDR2: SQVTM and ANQGSEA. Trimming pared 4 bases from V and 3 bases from J, leaving 10 bases between. The CDR3 consists of 12 residues. The DNA for the CDR3 is TGCAGCGTTGTAAGAGACAGCTACGAGCAGTACTTC. It is translated as CSVVRDSYEQYF.

In the case of this clone: The same CDR3 can be traced to other DNA sequences in this sample. The DNA of the CDR3 is TGTGCCAGTAGTAGACAGGGAATGAACACTGAAGCTTTCTTT. This sequence encodes CASSRQGMNTEAFF. The chain combines TRBV19 with TRBJ1-1; TRBD1 matches at 7 bases. Germline assignment: CDR1 LNHDA and CDR2 SQIVND (reference sequence). This CDR3 is built from 14 residues. V shed 4 bases and J 0 bases; nucleotides not matched to a gene: 2.

This chain connects TRBV7-3 to TRBJ1-4, with 9 bases lining up with TRBD1. CDR3 size: 15 residues. Per germline, CDR1 SGHTA and CDR2 FQGTGA. J lost 5 bases, V lost 3 bases, and 4 bases had no gene match. CDR3 loop: CASSLGTGINEKLFF. As DNA, the CDR3 is TGTGCCAGCAGCTTGGGGACAGGGATAAATGAAAAACTGTTTTTT.

This chain links TRBV7-2 with TRBJ2-7, with 9 positions matching TRBD1. The germline CDR1 and CDR2 sequences are SGHTA and FQGNSA. With 5 bases clipped from V and 3 bases from J, the junction kept 8 bases outside the gene matches. CDR3 length equals 15 residues. The CDR3, as DNA: TGTGCCAGCAGCGGACCCGGGACAGGGTACTACGAGCAGTACTTC. Translation: CASSGPGTGYYEQYF. Combining the CDR3 with reference TRBV7-2 and TRBJ2-7 gives the whole variable domain GAGVSQSPSNKVTEKGKDVELRCDPISGHTALYWYRQSLGQGLEFLIYFQGNSAPDKSGLPSDRFSAERTGGSVSTLTIQRTQQEDSAVYLCASSGPGTGYYEQYFGPGTRLTVT.

A remark on this clone: A read error may produce the germline difference seen at one junction end. The chain combines TRBV6-6 with TRBJ1-4; D is ambiguous. Per germline, CDR1 MNHNY and CDR2 SVGAGI (reference sequence). The CDR3 extends over 15 amino acids. CDR3 residues: CASTYPGSLNEKLFF. The DNA for the CDR3 is TGTGCCAGCACTTACCCGGGGAGCCTTAATGAAAAACTGTTTTTT.

The chain employs TRBV5-1 and TRBJ2-7; D possibly corresponds to TRBD2 (5 bases). CDR1 and CDR2 from the germline V gene are SGHRS and YFSETQ. The V end was cut by 4 bases, the J end by 1 base, with 12 bases between. The CDR3 extends over 14 amino acids. CDR3 protein: CASSPLAGSYEQYF. As DNA, the CDR3 is TGCGCCAGCAGCCCGCTAGCTGGATCCTACGAGCAGTACTTC.

The genes are TRBV3-1 (or the pseudogene TRBV3-2) and TRBJ1-2; D might be TRBD1 (6 bases). Germline assignment: CDR1 LGHDT and CDR2 YNNKEL (reference sequence). CDR3 length equals 16 residues. The V and J ends lost 1 base and 4 bases respectively, with 16 bases between them. The CDR3 here is CASSQGVGAKGYGYTF. CDR3 sequence (DNA): TGTGCCAGCAGCCAAGGAGTGGGGGCTAAGGGCTATGGCTACACCTTC.